Below, 2 T cell receptor beta chains from the same sample are listed, as sequenced in a study of blood T cell repertoires in COVID-19. TCRdb keeps only in-frame clones here, not all; method: immunoSEQ multiplex PCR. This table has fewer than 600,000 clones, approximately 90% appearing once. Sequences were obtained from PBMCs or T cells enriched from blood (not recorded which). These receptors all stem from a woman aged 40 to 50 who had recovered from COVID-19.

The rearrangement links TRBV5-1 to TRBJ1-3; TRBD1 aligns across 7 bases. CDR3 length: 15 residues. Losses at the gene ends were 3 bases for V and 0 bases for J; bases not matched to a gene: 3. Germline CDR1 is SGHRS and CDR2 is YFSETQ. CDR3: CASSSGQYSGNTIYF. The CDR3 DNA follows: TGCGCCAGCAGCTCGGGACAGTACTCTGGAAACACCATATATTTT.

The table lists this clone with a count of one. J is TRBJ1-1 and V is TRBV6-5; the D gene is possibly TRBD1 (6 bases). Germline CDR1 reads MNHEY; CDR2 reads SVGAGI. V lost 6 bases to trimming and J lost 4 bases, with 15 bases between them. The CDR3 has 14 residues. CDR3 in DNA: TGTGCCAGCAGCCGGACAGTCTGGGGCACTGAAGCTTTCTTT. It encodes CASSRTVWGTEAFF.